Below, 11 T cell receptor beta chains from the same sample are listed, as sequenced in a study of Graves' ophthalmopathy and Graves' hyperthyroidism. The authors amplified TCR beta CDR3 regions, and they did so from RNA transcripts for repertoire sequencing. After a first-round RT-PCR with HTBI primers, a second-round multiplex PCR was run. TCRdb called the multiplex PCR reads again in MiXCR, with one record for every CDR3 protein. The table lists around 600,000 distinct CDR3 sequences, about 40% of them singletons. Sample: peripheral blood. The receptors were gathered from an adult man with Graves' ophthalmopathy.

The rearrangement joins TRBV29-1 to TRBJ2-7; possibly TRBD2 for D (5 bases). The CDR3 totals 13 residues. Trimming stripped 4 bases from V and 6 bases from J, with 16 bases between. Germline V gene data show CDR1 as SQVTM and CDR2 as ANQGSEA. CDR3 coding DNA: TGCAGCGTTGTAGCCTGGGAGACGCTCGAGCAGTACTTC. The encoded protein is CSVVAWETLEQYF.

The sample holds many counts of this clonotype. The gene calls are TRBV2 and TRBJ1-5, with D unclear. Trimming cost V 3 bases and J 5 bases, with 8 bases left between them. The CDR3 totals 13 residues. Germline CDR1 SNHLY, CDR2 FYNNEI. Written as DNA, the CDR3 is TGTGCCAGCAGTGAGGTCGAGTATCAGCCCCAGCATTTT. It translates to CASSEVEYQPQHF. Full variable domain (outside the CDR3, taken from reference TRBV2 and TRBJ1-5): EPEVTQTPSHQVTQMGQEVILRCVPISNHLYFYWYRQILGQKVEFLVSFYNNEISEKSEIFDDQFSVERPDGSNFTLKIRSTKLEDSAMYFCASSEVEYQPQHFGDGTRLSIL.

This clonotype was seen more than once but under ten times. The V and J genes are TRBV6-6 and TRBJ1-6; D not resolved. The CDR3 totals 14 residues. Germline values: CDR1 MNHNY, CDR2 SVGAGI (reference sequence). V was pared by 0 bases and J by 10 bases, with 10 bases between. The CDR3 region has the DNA TGTGCCAGCAGTTACTCCGAAGCCGGGTCACCCCTCCACTTT. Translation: CASSYSEAGSPLHF.

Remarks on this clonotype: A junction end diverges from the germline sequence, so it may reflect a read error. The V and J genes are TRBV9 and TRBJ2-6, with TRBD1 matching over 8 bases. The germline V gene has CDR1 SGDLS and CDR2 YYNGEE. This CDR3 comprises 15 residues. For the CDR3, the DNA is TGCGCCAGCAGCCAAGGACAGGGTGTTGCCTACGTCCTGACTTTC. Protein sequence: CASSQGQGVAYVLTF.

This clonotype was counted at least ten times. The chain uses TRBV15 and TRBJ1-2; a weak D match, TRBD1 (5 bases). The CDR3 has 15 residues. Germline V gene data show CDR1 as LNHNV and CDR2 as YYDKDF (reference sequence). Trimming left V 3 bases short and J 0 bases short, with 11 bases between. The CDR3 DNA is TGTGCCACCAGCAGGGGGACCCTAGCTAACTATGGCTACACCTTC. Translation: CATSRGTLANYGYTF.

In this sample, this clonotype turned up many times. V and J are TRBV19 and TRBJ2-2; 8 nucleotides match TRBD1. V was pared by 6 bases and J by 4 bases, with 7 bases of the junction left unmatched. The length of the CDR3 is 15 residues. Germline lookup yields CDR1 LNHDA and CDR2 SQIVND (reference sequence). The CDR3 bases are TGTGCCAGTAGCCCCGGACAGGGTGGCACCGGGGAGCTGTTTTTT. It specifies CASSPGQGGTGELFF.

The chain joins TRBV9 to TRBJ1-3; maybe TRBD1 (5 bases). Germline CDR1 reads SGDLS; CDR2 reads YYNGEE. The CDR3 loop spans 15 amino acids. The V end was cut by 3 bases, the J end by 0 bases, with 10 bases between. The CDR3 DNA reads TGTGCCAGCAGCGAAGGGGCCGGCTCTGGAAACACCATATATTTT. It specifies CASSEGAGSGNTIYF.

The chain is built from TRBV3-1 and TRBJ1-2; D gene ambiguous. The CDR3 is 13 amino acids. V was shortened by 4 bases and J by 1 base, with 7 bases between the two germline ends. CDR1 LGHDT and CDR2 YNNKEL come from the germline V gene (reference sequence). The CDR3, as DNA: TGTGCCAGCAGCCCGGCAGTTAACTATGGCTACACCTTC. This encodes CASSPAVNYGYTF.

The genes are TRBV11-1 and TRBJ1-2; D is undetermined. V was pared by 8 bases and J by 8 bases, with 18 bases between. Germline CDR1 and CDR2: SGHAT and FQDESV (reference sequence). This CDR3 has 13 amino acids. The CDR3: CASCESAPEGYTF. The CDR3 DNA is TGTGCCAGCTGTGAGTCGGCCCCGGAGGGCTACACCTTC.

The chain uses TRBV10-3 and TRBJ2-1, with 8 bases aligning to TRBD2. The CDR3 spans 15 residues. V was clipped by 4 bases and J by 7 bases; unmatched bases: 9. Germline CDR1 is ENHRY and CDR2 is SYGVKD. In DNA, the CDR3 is TGTGCCATCAGTGTGGTGTTAGCGGGGAAGAATGAGCAGTTCTTC. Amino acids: CAISVVLAGKNEQFF.

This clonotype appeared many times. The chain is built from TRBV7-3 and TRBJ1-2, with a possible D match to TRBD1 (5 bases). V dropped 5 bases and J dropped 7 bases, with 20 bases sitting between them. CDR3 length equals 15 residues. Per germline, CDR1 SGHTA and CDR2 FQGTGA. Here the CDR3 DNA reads TGTGCCAGCAGCCCCTCTGTAGGGGATATAAGTGGCTACACCTTC. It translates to CASSPSVGDISGYTF.